The entry below describes one TCR beta chain. Its ends do not fully match the called genes, so a read error is possible. The protocol was immunoSEQ multiplex PCR, while the TCRdb copy is restricted to in-frame clones and leaves out a portion. The sample has some 150,000 clones, approximately 90% seen once. The data were taken from a study of cytomegalovirus exposure and HLA in healthy donors. This CDR3 spans 15 amino acids. Germline V gene data show CDR1 as SNHLY and CDR2 as FYNNEI. The clonotype comes from a woman in her 30s in good health and CMV-seropositive. Sequencing input: PBMCs. J is TRBJ1-5 and V is TRBV2, with D perhaps TRBD1 (5 bases). CDR3 sequence (DNA): TGTGCCAGCAGAGAAGACAGCAATAGCAATCAGCCCCAGCATTTT. It encodes CASREDSNSNQPQHF.